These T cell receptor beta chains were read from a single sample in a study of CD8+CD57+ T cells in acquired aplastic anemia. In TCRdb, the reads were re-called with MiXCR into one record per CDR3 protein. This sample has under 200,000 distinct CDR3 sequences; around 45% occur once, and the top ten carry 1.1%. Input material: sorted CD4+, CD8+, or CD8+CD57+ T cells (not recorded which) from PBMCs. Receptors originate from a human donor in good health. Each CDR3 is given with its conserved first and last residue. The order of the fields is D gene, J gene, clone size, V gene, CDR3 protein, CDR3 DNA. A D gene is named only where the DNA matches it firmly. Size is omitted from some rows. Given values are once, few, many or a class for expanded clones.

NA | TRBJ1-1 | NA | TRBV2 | CASLGQPALEAFF | TGTGCCAGCCTAGGACAGCCAGCCCTCGAAGCTTTCTTT
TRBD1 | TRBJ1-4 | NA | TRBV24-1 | CATSDPKGAHEKLFF | TGTGCCACCAGTGATCCTAAGGGGGCTCATGAAAAACTGTTTTTT
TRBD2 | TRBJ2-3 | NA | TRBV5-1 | CASSGASGGAYDTQYF | TGCGCCAGCAGCGGGGCTAGCGGGGGGGCATACGATACGCAGTATTTT
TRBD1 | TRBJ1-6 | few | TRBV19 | CASTTTGDSPLHF | TGTGCCAGTACCACTACAGGGGACTCACCCCTCCACTTT
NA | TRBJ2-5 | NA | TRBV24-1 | CATSDPTGVGETQYF | TGTGCCACCAGTGACCCAACCGGGGTTGGAGAGACCCAGTACTTC
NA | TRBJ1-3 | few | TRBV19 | CASSLQRNTIYF | TGTGCCAGTAGTCTACAGAGGAACACCATATATTTT
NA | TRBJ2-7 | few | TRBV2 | CASTGVGAYEQYF | TGTGCCAGCACCGGGGTGGGGGCCTACGAGCAGTACTTC
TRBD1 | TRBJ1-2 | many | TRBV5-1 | CASSLVAGGNYGYTF | TGCGCCAGCAGCTTGGTGGCAGGGGGGAACTATGGCTACACCTTC
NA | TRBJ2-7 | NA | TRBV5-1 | CASSLVPGPYEQYF | TGTGCCAGCAGCTTAGTCCCAGGGCCCTACGAGCAGTACTTC
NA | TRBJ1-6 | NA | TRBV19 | CASSPDSWIVGSPLHF | TGTGCCAGTAGCCCGGACAGTTGGATTGTTGGTTCACCCCTCCACTTT
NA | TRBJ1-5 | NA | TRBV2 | CASTDGGAHQPQHF | TGTGCCAGCACTGACGGCGGGGCCCATCAGCCCCAGCATTTT
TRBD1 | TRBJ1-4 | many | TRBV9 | CASSPRTGANEKLFF | TGTGCCAGCAGCCCACGGACAGGGGCTAATGAAAAACTGTTTTTT
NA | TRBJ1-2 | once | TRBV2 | CASSEVDGFGGYTF | TGTGCCAGCAGTGAAGTCGACGGCTTTGGTGGCTACACCTTC
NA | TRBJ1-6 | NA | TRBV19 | CASSINKDSPLHF | TGTGCCAGTAGTATTAACAAGGATTCACCCCTCCACTTT
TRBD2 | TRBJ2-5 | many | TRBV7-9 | CASSFLQRGQETQYF | TGTGCCAGCAGCTTTCTTCAGCGGGGGCAAGAGACCCAGTACTTC
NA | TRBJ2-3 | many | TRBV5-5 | CASSSKTGYRTDTQYF | TGTGCCAGCAGCTCGAAGACAGGTTATCGCACAGATACGCAGTATTTT
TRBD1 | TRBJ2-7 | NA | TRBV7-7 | CASSYTGTGSYEQYF | TGTGCTAGCAGCTATACCGGGACAGGGTCCTACGAGCAGTACTTC
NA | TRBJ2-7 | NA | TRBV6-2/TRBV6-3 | CASSYPLVETSDGEQYF | TGTGCCAGCAGTTACCCTTTAGTCGAAACTAGTGATGGCGAGCAGTACTTC
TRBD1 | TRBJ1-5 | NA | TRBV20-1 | CSAKGAGVDQPQHF | TGCAGTGCTAAGGGGGCAGGAGTGGATCAGCCCCAGCATTTT
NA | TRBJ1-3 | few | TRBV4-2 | CASSQGLRASGNTIYF | TGTGCCAGCAGCCAAGGGCTCAGGGCCTCTGGAAACACCATATATTTT
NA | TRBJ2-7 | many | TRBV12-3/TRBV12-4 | CASSTNQGSSYEQYF | TGTGCCAGCAGTACAAACCAGGGGAGCTCCTACGAGCAGTACTTC
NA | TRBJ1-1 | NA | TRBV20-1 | CSAFRGLNTEAFF | TGCAGTGCCTTCCGGGGGCTGAACACTGAAGCTTTCTTT